This T cell receptor beta chain originates from a study of T cell responses to AZD1222 COVID-19 vaccine. Study outcomes and limitations: Donors were mostly white British, more females; clonal diversity possibly underestimated. The CD4 TCRs associated with vaccination extended across spike and predominated at 160-218 and 743-854. Of the AZD1222 recipients, only 5 or 6 were seropositive at baseline. Of spike-specific TCRs, nearly half reportedly target regions left unmutated in variants.

The CDR3 runs to 10 residues. Germline V gene sequence: CDR1 SNHLY, CDR2 FYNNEI. Trimming stripped 7 bases from V and 7 bases from J, with 5 bases between. The count of this clone is one. Its antigen is not known. Clones were read by immunoSEQ multiplex PCR, and TCRdb kept only the in-frame ones, dropping some. Here the sample spans approximately 120,000 clones, roughly 90% being singletons. This sequence joins TRBV2 and TRBJ2-1; D gene unclear. The TCR comes from an adult in good health. Here the sequenced sample was peripheral blood, taken on day 0 of AZD1222 vaccination. CDR3 amino acids: CASIANEQFF. DNA of the CDR3: TGTGCCAGCATTGCGAATGAGCAGTTCTTC.